These 24 T cell receptor beta chains were sequenced from one sample in a study of cytomegalovirus exposure and HLA in healthy donors. Amplification used 60 Vbeta primers and 13 Jbeta primers. Assay: immunoSEQ multiplex PCR; the TCRdb copy retains only in-frame clones and omits some. This table has about 160,000 clones, approximately 78% appearing once. Sequenced material: PBMCs. The source of these receptors is a male donor in good health and CMV-seronegative.

The chain carries TRBV11-1 and TRBJ2-6; 12 nucleotides agree with TRBD1. The CDR3 spans 18 residues. Looked up from germline, CDR1 is SGHAT and CDR2 is FQDESV (reference sequence). V lost 5 bases to trimming and J lost 0 bases; unmatched junction nucleotides: 5. This CDR3 is CASSARDRGHSGANVLTF. Here the CDR3 DNA reads TGTGCCAGCAGCGCCCGGGACAGGGGGCACTCTGGGGCCAACGTCCTGACTTTC.

This clone turned up a few times. This chain links TRBV10-1 with TRBJ1-4, with TRBD1 identical over 7 bases. CDR3 length: 15 amino acids. V dropped 2 bases and J dropped 4; count of bases not matched to a gene: 4. CDR1 and CDR2 from the germline V gene are WNHNN and SYGVQD (reference sequence). In nucleotides, the CDR3 is TGCGCCAGCAGTGAGGTCGGACAGGTTAATGAAAAACTGTTTTTT. Encoded protein: CASSEVGQVNEKLFF.

V is TRBV15 and J is TRBJ2-5; TRBD1 aligns across 10 bases. The V gene end was trimmed by 5 bases and the J gene end by 3 bases; junction bases not matched to a gene: 9. Germline V gives CDR1 LNHNV, CDR2 YYDKDF (reference sequence). This CDR3 spans 16 amino acids. As DNA, the CDR3 is TGTGCCACCAGCGTCGAAGGCGGGACAGGGGAAGAGACCCAGTACTTC. The encoded protein is CATSVEGGTGEETQYF.

This clone occurred once. The V and J genes are TRBV14 and TRBJ2-2; the match to TRBD2 covers 10 bases. V shed 1 base, J shed 5 bases, and the junction held 7 bases outside the gene matches. Germline V CDR1 and CDR2: SGHDN, FVKESK. This CDR3 is built from 17 residues. This CDR3 is CASSQGTASGSTGELFF. CDR3 nucleotides: TGTGCCAGCAGCCAAGGCACAGCTAGCGGGAGTACCGGGGAGCTGTTTTTT.

This rearrangement joins TRBV10-1 to TRBJ1-1, with D perhaps TRBD1 (6 bases). Germline CDR1 and CDR2: WNHNN and SYGVQD (reference sequence). Trimming pared 0 bases from V and 2 bases from J, leaving 13 bases between. The CDR3 extends over 16 amino acids. The CDR3 nucleotides are TGCGCCAGCAGTGAGTCGAAAAGGGGGTCTAACACTGAAGCTTTCTTT. Its translation is CASSESKRGSNTEAFF.

The chain joins TRBV5-5 to TRBJ2-3; 10 bases are a match to TRBD1. V lost 3 bases and J lost 2; bases outside the gene matches: 6. The V gene's germline CDR1 is SGHKS and CDR2 YYEKEE (reference sequence). The CDR3 totals 16 residues. The CDR3 sequence is CASSWPGQGSTDTQYF. In nucleotides, the CDR3 is TGTGCCAGCAGCTGGCCGGGACAGGGGTCCACAGATACGCAGTATTTT.

The rearrangement joins TRBV19 to TRBJ2-2; D perhaps matches TRBD2 (6 bases). V lost 7 bases to trimming and J lost 4 bases, with 16 bases between them. The germline CDR1 and CDR2 sequences are LNHDA and SQIVND (reference sequence). The CDR3 covers 15 residues. CDR3 in DNA: TGTGCCAGTACCGGGAGCCACATTCCCACCGGGGAGCTGTTTTTT. Its translation: CASTGSHIPTGELFF.

This chain connects TRBV28 to TRBJ1-5; TRBD1 matches 8 bases. V lost 4 bases and J lost 4; bases outside the gene matches: 9. CDR1 and CDR2 from the germline V gene are MDHEN and SYDVKM. This CDR3 is built from 16 residues. The CDR3 nucleotides read TGTGCCAGCAGTTCTTGGACAGGGTTGGGGAATCAGCCCCAGCATTTT. It specifies CASSSWTGLGNQPQHF.

On this clone itself: An end of the junction does not agree with germline; a read error may underlie this. The chain has TRBV20-1 and TRBJ1-2, with 8 bases fitting TRBD1. The germline V gene has CDR1 DFQATT and CDR2 SNEGSKA (reference sequence). This CDR3 is 10 amino acids long. This CDR3 reads CSARGGTGLF. In DNA form, the CDR3 reads TGCAGTGCTAGGGGTGGGACAGGCCTGTTC.

This chain joins TRBV7-8 and TRBJ1-2; 7 bases agree with TRBD1. CDR1 is SGHVS, CDR2 FQNEAQ, per germline. CDR3 length equals 16 residues. After removal of 2 bases from V and 0 bases from J, the junction contained 6 bases not matched to a gene. CDR3 in amino acids: CASSLQDRSSNYGYTF. The CDR3 DNA follows: TGTGCCAGCAGCTTACAGGACAGGTCATCTAACTATGGCTACACCTTC.

The genes are TRBV28 and TRBJ2-7; a weak D match, TRBD1 (6 bases). V shed 5 bases and J shed 0 bases, with 14 bases lying between them. Germline loops: CDR1 MDHEN, CDR2 SYDVKM. CDR3 length: 15 amino acids. CDR3 region: CASSPQPDSSYEQYF. The CDR3 nucleotides read TGTGCCAGCAGTCCCCAGCCGGACAGCTCCTACGAGCAGTACTTC.

The chain has TRBV5-1 and TRBJ2-7; 7 positions agree with TRBD1. In germline, CDR1 is SGHRS, CDR2 YFSETQ. CDR3 size: 14 residues. With 2 bases clipped from V and 3 bases from J, the junction kept 5 bases outside the gene matches. The CDR3 loop is CASSFSGTDYEQYF. CDR3 DNA: TGCGCCAGCAGCTTTTCCGGGACAGACTACGAGCAGTACTTC.

The gene calls are TRBV30 and TRBJ2-7; 16 bases line up with TRBD2. Trimming cost V 4 bases and J 6 bases; bases outside gene matches: 12. From germline, CDR1 is GTSNPN and CDR2 SVGIG (reference sequence). The CDR3 is 17 residues long. The CDR3 spells CAWIPPGLAGGFGEQYF. DNA for the CDR3: TGTGCCTGGATTCCCCCGGGACTAGCGGGGGGGTTTGGCGAGCAGTACTTC.

The V and J genes are TRBV4-3 and TRBJ1-1; unclear D gene. Trimming left V 1 base short and J 0 bases short, with 9 bases between. The V gene's germline CDR1 is LGHNA and CDR2 YSLEER. The CDR3 totals 15 residues. CDR3 nucleotides: TGCGCCAGCAGCCAAGTCGGAGCACTGAACACTGAAGCTTTCTTT. Translated: CASSQVGALNTEAFF.

This clone has a single count. The rearrangement joins TRBV7-9 to TRBJ2-7; no clear D gene. The CDR3 sequence is 13 residues long. Trimming stripped 5 bases from V and 2 bases from J, with 10 bases between. CDR1 and CDR2 from the germline V gene are SEHNR and FQNEAQ (reference sequence). CDR3 in DNA: TGTGCCAGCAGCAACCAGGCTCCCTACGAGCAGTACTTC. Translating it yields CASSNQAPYEQYF.

V usage is TRBV7-2 and J usage is TRBJ2-3; 12 bases match TRBD2. Germline V gene sequence: CDR1 SGHTA, CDR2 FQGNSA. V was pared by 1 base and J by 6 bases, with 5 bases of the junction left unmatched. The CDR3 sequence is 16 residues long. This chain's CDR3 is CASSLGTSGMVDTQYF. The CDR3 region has the DNA TGTGCCAGCAGCTTAGGGACTAGCGGGATGGTGGATACGCAGTATTTT.

V gene TRBV7-9 combines with J gene TRBJ2-1; tentative D call: TRBD1 (5 bases). Per germline, CDR1 SEHNR and CDR2 FQNEAQ (reference sequence). CDR3 length equals 15 residues. The ends were cut back, 4 bases at V and 4 bases at J, with 14 bases in the middle. The CDR3 loop is CASSSPGNSYNEQFF. Here the CDR3 DNA reads TGTGCCAGCAGCTCACCAGGGAATTCGTACAATGAGCAGTTCTTC.

The chain employs TRBV4-3 and TRBJ2-2; D is undetermined. The CDR3 covers 14 residues. Germline V gives CDR1 LGHNA, CDR2 YSLEER. Trimming left V 0 bases short and J 4 bases short, with 6 bases between. CDR3 DNA: TGCGCCAGCAGCCAAGATTCCATCACCGGGGAGCTGTTTTTT. This codes for CASSQDSITGELFF.

The chain carries TRBV15 and TRBJ2-5; D may be TRBD1 (5 bases). The assigned J gene may be wrong: the sequence end matches TRBJ2-7 better. CDR3 size: 15 residues. CDR1 and CDR2 from the germline V gene are LNHNV and YYDKDF (reference sequence). The CDR3 nucleotides read TGTGCCACCAGCAGAGATCTGGGCAGGGCCTACGAGCAGTACTTC. Translating gives CATSRDLGRAYEQYF.

V and J are TRBV10-3 and TRBJ2-1, with 15 bases matching TRBD2. The CDR3 runs to 16 residues. J lost 3 bases, V lost 4 bases, and 1 base had no gene match. Germline CDR1 is ENHRY and CDR2 is SYGVKD. For the CDR3, the DNA is TGTGCCATCAGTGGGGGACTAGCGGGAGGCTACAATGAGCAGTTCTTC. It specifies CAISGGLAGGYNEQFF.

The CDR3 loop is CASSLGGGTAGNTIYF. CDR3 bases: TGTGCCAGCAGCTTAGGAGGGGGAACCGCTGGAAACACCATATATTTT. The chain uses TRBV7-2 and TRBJ1-3, with D perhaps TRBD1 (6 bases). Trimming removed 1 base at V and 2 bases at J, with 12 bases between. The germline V gene encodes CDR1 SGHTA and CDR2 FQGNSA. This CDR3 has 16 amino acids.

The chain has TRBV27 and TRBJ1-2; TRBD1 aligns across 11 bases. The germline gives CDR1 MNHEY, CDR2 SMNVEV (reference sequence). Trimming cost V 4 bases and J 10 bases; bases outside gene matches: 5. This CDR3 is built from 13 residues. The CDR3 sequence: CASSSGTGGFYTF. CDR3 nucleotide sequence: TGTGCCAGCAGTTCCGGGACAGGGGGATTCTACACCTTC.

This clone was observed a handful of times. This chain connects TRBV28 to TRBJ2-2; D is perhaps TRBD1 (5 bases). Germline V gene sequence: CDR1 MDHEN, CDR2 SYDVKM. The CDR3 is 15 amino acids. With 2 bases removed from V and 5 bases from J, the gap between germline ends came to 12 bases. The CDR3 coding sequence is TGTGCCAGCAGTTTACTATCCCAGGGAACCGGGGAGCTGTTTTTT. Encoded protein: CASSLLSQGTGELFF. Full variable domain (remainder filled in from reference TRBV28 and TRBJ2-2): DVKVTQSSRYLVKRTGEKVFLECVQDMDHENMFWYRQDPGLGLRLIYFSYDVKMKEKGDIPEGYSVSREKKERFSLILESASTNQTSMYLCASSLLSQGTGELFFGEGSRLTVL.

This sequence joins TRBV30 and TRBJ2-3, with 15 bases lining up with TRBD2. Germline lookup yields CDR1 GTSNPN and CDR2 SVGIG (reference sequence). V lost 3 bases to trimming and J lost 3 bases; unmatched junction nucleotides: 16. The length of the CDR3 is 20 residues. The CDR3 region is CAWSPPGLAGGPGGTDTQYF. CDR3 nucleotides: TGTGCCTGGAGCCCCCCTGGACTAGCGGGAGGGCCAGGAGGGACAGATACGCAGTATTTT.